The clone carrying this T cell receptor beta chain was counted between two and nine times. Its specificity is unknown. The data were obtained in a study of early T cells in non-severe SARS-CoV-2 infection. TCRdb re-analysed the 5' RACE reads in MiXCR, keeping a single row per CDR3 protein. Of 50,000 or so distinct CDR3 sequences detected, 15% appear once; the ten largest clones hold less than 12%. Notes on the study in general: VDJdb-based annotation leaned toward anti-spike CD8 responses and missed private and CD4 specificities.

After removal of 1 base from V and 5 bases from J, the junction contained 7 bases not matched to a gene. Per germline, CDR1 DFQATT and CDR2 SNEGSKA (reference sequence). The CDR3 has 14 residues. This TCR was sampled from an adult who was a healthcare worker with PCR-confirmed SARS-CoV-2 infection or an uninfected control (not recorded which). Source: whole blood, taken at baseline. The J gene is TRBJ2-7, the V gene TRBV20-1; 8 bases match TRBD1. Here the CDR3 DNA reads TGCAGTGCTAGAGGAAACAGGGGGATGAACGAGCAGTACTTC. Amino acids: CSARGNRGMNEQYF.